The present T cell receptor (beta chain) was sequenced within a study of post-analysis software for immune sequencing data. Study in general: There were relapsing-remitting, secondary progressive and progressive-relapsing multiple sclerosis among the disease courses included. Study results and limitations: Higher frequency in patients than in controls was seen for about 5 TRBV segments, with TRBV5-6, TRBV5-1 and TRBV20-1 among them. Significantly decreased normalized Chao1 diversity was recorded for multiple sclerosis patients relative to controls.

The CDR3 has 15 residues. V was cut by 2 bases and J by 4 bases, with 14 bases left in between. Germline CDR1 is LGHDT and CDR2 is YNNKEL (reference sequence). About this clonotype: Its specificity is not known.

TCR beta libraries were prepared from cDNA with unique molecular identifiers. TCRdb used MiXCR to reprocess the PCR reads, holding one entry per CDR3 protein. The table lists some 800,000 distinct CDR3 sequences, under 60% of them singletons. The chain uses TRBV3-1 and TRBJ1-2; the D is unclear. Sequenced material: blood. The sequence was obtained from a girl aged 5-17 years with multiple sclerosis. The CDR3 nucleotides read TGTGCCAGCAGCCAAACCGCGCAGTCTATCTATGGCTACACCTTC. Amino acid sequence: CASSQTAQSIYGYTF. Filled out from reference TRBV3-1 and TRBJ1-2, the complete variable domain reads DTAVSQTPKYLVTQMGNDKSIKCEQNLGHDTMYWYKQDSKKFLKIMFSYNNKELIINETVPNRFSPKSPDKAHLNLHINSLELGDSAVYFCASSQTAQSIYGYTFGSGTRLTVV.